This passage covers 8 T cell receptor beta chains from one sample sequenced in a study of T cell responses to AZD1222 COVID-19 vaccine (TCRdb year 2021). The library was built by means of the immunoSEQ multiplex PCR assay. TCRdb holds this immuneACCESS table with in-frame rearrangements only. Some clones are missing; in checked studies, unresolved V genes explain under half, and the rest has no known cause. The sample data list 150,000 to 200,000 clones, and 94% of these were observed just once. The ten largest clones represent 7.5% to 9.5% of the sample. The sample's time point label is to be understood as: baseline before first vaccination. The input for sequencing was peripheral blood, taken on day 0 of AZD1222 vaccination. These receptor sequences come from an adult in good health.

This rearrangement joins TRBV5-1 to TRBJ1-1; maybe TRBD1 (5 bases). V was trimmed by 1 base and J by 2 bases, leaving 15 bases between them. The germline V gene has CDR1 SGHRS and CDR2 YFSETQ. CDR3 length equals 16 residues. CDR3 protein: CASSLIAGLGNTEAFF. The CDR3 region has the DNA TGCGCCAGCAGCTTGATTGCAGGGCTGGGAAACACTGAAGCTTTCTTT.

The gene calls are TRBV4-2 and TRBJ2-7; D tentatively fits TRBD1 or TRBD2 (5 bases each). CDR3 length: 16 residues. Trimming left V 1 base short and J 3 bases short, with 16 bases between. The germline V gene has CDR1 LGHNA and CDR2 YNFKEQ. The CDR3 reads CASSQGWGGSHYEQYF. The CDR3 DNA follows: TGTGCCAGCAGCCAAGGGTGGGGCGGGTCTCACTACGAGCAGTACTTC.

This chain links TRBV7-2 with TRBJ1-1, with no clear D. CDR3 size: 14 residues. V dropped 7 bases and J dropped 4 bases, with 16 bases sitting between them. The germline gives CDR1 SGHTA, CDR2 FQGNSA. The CDR3 DNA sequence: TGTGCCAGCACCTTTATGGGAGGCACCACTGAAGCTTTCTTT. As protein: CASTFMGGTTEAFF.

This chain uses TRBV5-1 with TRBJ2-1; D is undetermined. The length of the CDR3 is 14 residues. Germline loops: CDR1 SGHRS, CDR2 YFSETQ. Trimming cost V 0 bases and J 5 bases, with 9 bases left between them. The CDR3 loop is CASSLAGWNNEQFF. DNA of the CDR3: TGCGCCAGCAGCTTGGCCGGGTGGAACAATGAGCAGTTCTTC.

The gene calls are TRBV30 and TRBJ2-2; D not certain. The CDR3 covers 12 residues. V shed 4 bases and J shed 7 bases, with 10 bases lying between them. Germline CDR1 reads GTSNPN; CDR2 reads SVGIG (reference sequence). CDR3 residues: CAWTLPFGELFF. The CDR3 region has the DNA TGTGCCTGGACACTTCCTTTCGGGGAGCTGTTTTTT.

The V gene is TRBV9, the J gene TRBJ2-3; 7 nucleotides match TRBD2. The CDR3 loop spans 15 amino acids. With 3 bases clipped from V and 2 bases from J, the junction kept 6 bases outside the gene matches. CDR1 SGDLS and CDR2 YYNGEE come from the germline V gene. Here the CDR3 DNA reads TGTGCCAGCAGCGGGACGGGGGGACCCACAGATACGCAGTATTTT. This codes for CASSGTGGPTDTQYF.

This clone appeared a single time. V is TRBV30 and J is TRBJ1-3; 7 bases match TRBD1. Germline loops: CDR1 GTSNPN, CDR2 SVGIG (reference sequence). The CDR3 covers 17 residues. The V segment lost 1 base and the J segment 2 bases; nucleotides outside the gene matches: 11. This CDR3 reads CAWSDQNRRGPGNTIYF. DNA for the CDR3: TGTGCCTGGAGTGACCAGAACCGGAGGGGGCCTGGAAACACCATATATTTT.

The chain combines TRBV18 with TRBJ2-1; 7 positions agree with TRBD2. The CDR3 runs 16 residues. Unmatched junction bases numbered 20, after V lost 3 bases and J lost 15 bases. CDR1 is KGHSH, CDR2 LQKENI, per germline. The CDR3 loop reads CASSPGGTETLGRLFF. CDR3 nucleotide sequence: TGTGCCAGCTCACCGGGAGGGACCGAAACCTTGGGGCGCCTGTTCTTC.